This T cell receptor (beta chain) is drawn from a study of CD8 T cells in Susac syndrome (dated by TCRdb to between 2018 and 2020). Study-level background: The study used repertoire sequencing to test whether antigen drove CD8+ T cell activation and differentiation in Susac syndrome. The study compared CD8+ T cell repertoire clonality among 12 healthy donors, 14 Susac syndrome patients and fewer than 19 multiple sclerosis patients. The full study reports these points: The number of individuals in the TCR sequencing and HLA analysis was acknowledged as relatively small.

Concerning this clonotype itself: Its antigen has not been determined. Base qualities are not provided; no much larger clone lies one nucleotide away.

High-throughput TCR beta sequencing profiled peripheral blood CD8+ and CD4+ T cells from healthy donors, Susac syndrome patients and multiple sclerosis patients. The multiple sclerosis controls were treatment-naive patients whose relapsing-remitting disease, either stable or active, fulfilled the revised McDonald criteria. Bulk CD8+ and CD4+ T cells were purified magnetically by negative isolation, whereas CD8+ TEMRA cells were enriched by FACS. Blood was drawn into EDTA tubes, processed within 24 hours, and PBMCs were isolated by density gradient centrifugation. PBMCs intended for TCR sequencing were cryopreserved in liquid nitrogen and thawed later in a water bath at 37 degrees C. Purity of sorted or isolated CD4+, CD8+ and CD8+ TEMRA cells was at least 90%. RNA was extracted using the RNeasy kit, and about 0.45 to 1 microgram was reverse transcribed with random hexamers. The immunoSEQ multiplex PCR assay, covering 54 Vbeta and 13 Jbeta segments, was used to amplify TCR beta CDR3 regions. PCR amplification bias was corrected by using a synthetic template baseline for primer optimization and computational correction. Per the source publication's procedure: Reads were assigned to V, D and J genes according to IMGT and analyzed in immunoSEQ Analyzer, with only productive sequences retained. Clonality was calculated as one minus the Shannon entropy normalized by log2 of the number of productive unique sequences. Public and private clones were assessed among the 100 most prevalent clones of each patient and control. Clones were defined as Susac-specific if absent from the healthy and MS cohorts, from 1052 published viral clones and from other ImmuneACCESS disease sequences. TCRdb trimmed public reads at Q25 via fastp, called clones via MiXCR and kept in-frame beta chains. Each entry is one CDR3 protein sequence, shown with its most common DNA and genes. TCRdb's processing, not the study's, gives the V and J calls here. The sample has some 120,000 distinct CDR3 sequences on record, more than 75% of them singletons. Clones ranked in the top ten supply about 0.23% of the sample.

From the cysteine up to the phenylalanine, the CDR3 has a length of 14 residues. The only DNA kept is the CDR3, 42 bases in frame from the first base. At the junction V is shortened by 7 bases and J by 5 bases, with 17 bases in between. The TCR sequence derives from a human donor with multiple sclerosis. The material sequenced was CD8+ T cells from PBMCs. Rearrangement joined TRBV12-3 or TRBV12-4 to TRBJ1-1; the D region possibly corresponds to TRBD1 (6 bases align). The CDR3 amino acid sequence is: CASTPDGGRTEAFF. The DNA reads TGTGCCAGCACGCCAGATGGGGGGCGAACTGAAGCTTTCTTT.